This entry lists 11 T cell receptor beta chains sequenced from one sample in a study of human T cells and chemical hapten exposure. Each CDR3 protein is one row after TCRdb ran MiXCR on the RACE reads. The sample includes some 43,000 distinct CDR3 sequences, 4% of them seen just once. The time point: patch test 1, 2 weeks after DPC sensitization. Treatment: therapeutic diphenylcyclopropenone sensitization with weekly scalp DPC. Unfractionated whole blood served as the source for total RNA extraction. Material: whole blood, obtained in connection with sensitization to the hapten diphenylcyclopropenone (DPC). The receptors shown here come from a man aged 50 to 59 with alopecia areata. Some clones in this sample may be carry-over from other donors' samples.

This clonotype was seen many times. The CDR3 DNA follows: TGTGCCAGCAGCTTGGACCCGGGGTCCACTGAAGCTTTCTTT. Amino acid sequence: CASSLDPGSTEAFF. The J gene is TRBJ1-1, the V gene TRBV7-2; no clear D gene. The CDR3 contains 14 residues. Germline V gene data show CDR1 as SGHTA and CDR2 as FQGNSA. Trimming took off 3 bases at V and 4 bases at J, with 12 bases between the two ends.

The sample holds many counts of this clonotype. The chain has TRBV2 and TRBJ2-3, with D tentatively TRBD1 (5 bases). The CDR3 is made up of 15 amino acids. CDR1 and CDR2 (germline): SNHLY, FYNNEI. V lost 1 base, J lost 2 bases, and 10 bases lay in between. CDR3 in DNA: TGTGCCAGCAGTGAAGAGGCAGGGTACACAGATACGCAGTATTTT. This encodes CASSEEAGYTDTQYF.

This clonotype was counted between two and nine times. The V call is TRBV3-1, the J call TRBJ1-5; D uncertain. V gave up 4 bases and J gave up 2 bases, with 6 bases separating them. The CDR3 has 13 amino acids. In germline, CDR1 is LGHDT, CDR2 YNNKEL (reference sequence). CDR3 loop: CASSPDGNQPQHF. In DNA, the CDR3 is TGTGCCAGCAGCCCCGATGGCAATCAGCCCCAGCATTTT.

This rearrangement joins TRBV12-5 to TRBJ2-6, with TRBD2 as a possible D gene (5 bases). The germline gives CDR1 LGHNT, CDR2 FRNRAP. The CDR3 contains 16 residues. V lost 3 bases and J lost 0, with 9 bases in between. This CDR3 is CASGLSGSSGANVLTF. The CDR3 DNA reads TGTGCTAGTGGTTTAAGTGGGAGCTCTGGGGCCAACGTCCTGACTTTC.

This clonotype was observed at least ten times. This CDR3 reads CASSLAGGNYEQYF. As DNA, the CDR3 is TGTGCCAGCAGTTTAGCGGGAGGGAACTACGAGCAGTACTTC. The chain combines TRBV12-3 or TRBV12-4 with TRBJ2-7; 7 bases line up with TRBD2. There are 14 residues in the CDR3. V shed 0 bases, J shed 3 bases, and the junction held 2 bases outside the gene matches.

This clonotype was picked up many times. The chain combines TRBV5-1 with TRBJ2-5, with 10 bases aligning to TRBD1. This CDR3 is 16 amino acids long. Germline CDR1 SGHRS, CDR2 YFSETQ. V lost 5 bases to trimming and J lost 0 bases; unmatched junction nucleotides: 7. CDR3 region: CASRSPGTGDQETQYF. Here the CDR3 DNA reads TGCGCCAGCAGATCCCCCGGGACAGGGGACCAAGAGACCCAGTACTTC.

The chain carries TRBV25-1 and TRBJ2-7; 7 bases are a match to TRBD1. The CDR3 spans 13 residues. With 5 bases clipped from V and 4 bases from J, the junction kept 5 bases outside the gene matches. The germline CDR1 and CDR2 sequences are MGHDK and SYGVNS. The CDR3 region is CASSKTGAYEQYF. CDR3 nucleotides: TGTGCCAGCAGTAAAACAGGGGCTTACGAGCAGTACTTC.

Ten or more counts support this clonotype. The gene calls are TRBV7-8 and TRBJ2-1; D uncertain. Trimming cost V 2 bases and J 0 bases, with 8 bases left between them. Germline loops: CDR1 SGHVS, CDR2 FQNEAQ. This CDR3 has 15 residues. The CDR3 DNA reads TGTGCCAGCAGCTTAAGTTCGAGCTCCTACAATGAGCAGTTCTTC. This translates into CASSLSSSSYNEQFF.

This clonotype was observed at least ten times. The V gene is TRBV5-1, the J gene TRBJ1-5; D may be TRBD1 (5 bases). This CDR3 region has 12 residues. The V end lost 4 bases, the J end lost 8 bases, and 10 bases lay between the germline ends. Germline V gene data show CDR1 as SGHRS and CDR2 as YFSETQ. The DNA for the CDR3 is TGCGCCAGCAGCCGGGGGAAGAAGCCCCAGCATTTT. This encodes CASSRGKKPQHF.

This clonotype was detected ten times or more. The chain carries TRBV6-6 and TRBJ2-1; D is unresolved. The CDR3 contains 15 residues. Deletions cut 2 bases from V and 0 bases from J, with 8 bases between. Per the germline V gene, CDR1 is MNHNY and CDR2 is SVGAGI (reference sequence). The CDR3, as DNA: TGTGCCAGCAGTTACGAGGCGAGCTCCTACAATGAGCAGTTCTTC. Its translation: CASSYEASSYNEQFF.

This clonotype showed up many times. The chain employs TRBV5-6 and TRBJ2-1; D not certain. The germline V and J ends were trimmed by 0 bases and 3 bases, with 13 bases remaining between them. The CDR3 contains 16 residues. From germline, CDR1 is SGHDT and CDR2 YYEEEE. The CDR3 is CASSLDKGEVYNEQFF. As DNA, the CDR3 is TGTGCCAGCAGCTTGGACAAGGGCGAAGTCTACAATGAGCAGTTCTTC.